This T cell receptor beta chain derives from a study of human T cells and chemical hapten exposure. Overall study context: Throughout the roughly 25-week study, diphenylcyclopropenone was applied weekly to the patients' scalps.

Documented time point: patch test 1, 2 weeks after DPC sensitization. The sample's treatment: therapeutic diphenylcyclopropenone sensitization with weekly scalp DPC. With 6 bases removed from V and 2 bases from J, the gap between germline ends came to 18 bases. The CDR3 totals 16 residues. The germline V gene has CDR1 SGHAT and CDR2 FQNNGV. One entry per CDR3 protein results from TCRdb running MiXCR on the RACE reads. The sample records more than 100,000 distinct CDR3 sequences, about 13% being singletons. The rearrangement uses TRBV11-2 and TRBJ2-3, with D uncertain. Sequencing was performed on whole blood, taken in connection with sensitization to the hapten diphenylcyclopropenone (DPC). The TCR was taken from a man between 18 and 29 years old with alopecia areata. Some clones in this sample may be carry-over from other donors' samples. The CDR3 protein is CASRSRRSVFTDTQYF. In nucleotides, the CDR3 is TGTGCCAGCAGAAGCAGGCGATCGGTGTTCACAGATACGCAGTATTTT.